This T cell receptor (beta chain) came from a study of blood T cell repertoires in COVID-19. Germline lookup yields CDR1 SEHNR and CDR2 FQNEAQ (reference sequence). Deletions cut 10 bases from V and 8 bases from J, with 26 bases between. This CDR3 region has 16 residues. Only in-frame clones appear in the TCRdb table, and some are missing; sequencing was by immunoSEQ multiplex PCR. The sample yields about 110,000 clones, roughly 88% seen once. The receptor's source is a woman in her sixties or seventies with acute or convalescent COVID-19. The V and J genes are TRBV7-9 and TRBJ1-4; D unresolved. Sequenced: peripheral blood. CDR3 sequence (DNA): TGTGCCATCTCGCTGTCGCAACCCTCCCTCGGGGAAAAACTGTTTTTT. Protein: CAISLSQPSLGEKLFF.